This T cell receptor beta chain was found in a study of cytomegalovirus exposure and HLA in healthy donors. Vbeta (60) and Jbeta (13) primers were used in the PCR. This table comes from immunoSEQ multiplex PCR, and its TCRdb copy is limited to in-frame clones, with some not included. The repertoire includes roughly 130,000 clones, 80% of them detected once, and approximately 5% sits in the top ten. The CDR3 is 14 amino acids. CDR1 KGHSH and CDR2 LQKENI come from the germline V gene. After removal of 2 bases from V and 9 bases from J, the junction contained 0 bases not matched to a gene. The chain has TRBV18 and TRBJ1-6, with 11 bases aligning to TRBD1. Material for sequencing was PBMCs. The sequence derives from a man younger than 45 in good health and CMV-seronegative. The CDR3 sequence: CASSPGTGGSPLHF. The CDR3 coding sequence is TGTGCCAGCTCACCAGGGACAGGGGGTTCACCCCTCCACTTT.